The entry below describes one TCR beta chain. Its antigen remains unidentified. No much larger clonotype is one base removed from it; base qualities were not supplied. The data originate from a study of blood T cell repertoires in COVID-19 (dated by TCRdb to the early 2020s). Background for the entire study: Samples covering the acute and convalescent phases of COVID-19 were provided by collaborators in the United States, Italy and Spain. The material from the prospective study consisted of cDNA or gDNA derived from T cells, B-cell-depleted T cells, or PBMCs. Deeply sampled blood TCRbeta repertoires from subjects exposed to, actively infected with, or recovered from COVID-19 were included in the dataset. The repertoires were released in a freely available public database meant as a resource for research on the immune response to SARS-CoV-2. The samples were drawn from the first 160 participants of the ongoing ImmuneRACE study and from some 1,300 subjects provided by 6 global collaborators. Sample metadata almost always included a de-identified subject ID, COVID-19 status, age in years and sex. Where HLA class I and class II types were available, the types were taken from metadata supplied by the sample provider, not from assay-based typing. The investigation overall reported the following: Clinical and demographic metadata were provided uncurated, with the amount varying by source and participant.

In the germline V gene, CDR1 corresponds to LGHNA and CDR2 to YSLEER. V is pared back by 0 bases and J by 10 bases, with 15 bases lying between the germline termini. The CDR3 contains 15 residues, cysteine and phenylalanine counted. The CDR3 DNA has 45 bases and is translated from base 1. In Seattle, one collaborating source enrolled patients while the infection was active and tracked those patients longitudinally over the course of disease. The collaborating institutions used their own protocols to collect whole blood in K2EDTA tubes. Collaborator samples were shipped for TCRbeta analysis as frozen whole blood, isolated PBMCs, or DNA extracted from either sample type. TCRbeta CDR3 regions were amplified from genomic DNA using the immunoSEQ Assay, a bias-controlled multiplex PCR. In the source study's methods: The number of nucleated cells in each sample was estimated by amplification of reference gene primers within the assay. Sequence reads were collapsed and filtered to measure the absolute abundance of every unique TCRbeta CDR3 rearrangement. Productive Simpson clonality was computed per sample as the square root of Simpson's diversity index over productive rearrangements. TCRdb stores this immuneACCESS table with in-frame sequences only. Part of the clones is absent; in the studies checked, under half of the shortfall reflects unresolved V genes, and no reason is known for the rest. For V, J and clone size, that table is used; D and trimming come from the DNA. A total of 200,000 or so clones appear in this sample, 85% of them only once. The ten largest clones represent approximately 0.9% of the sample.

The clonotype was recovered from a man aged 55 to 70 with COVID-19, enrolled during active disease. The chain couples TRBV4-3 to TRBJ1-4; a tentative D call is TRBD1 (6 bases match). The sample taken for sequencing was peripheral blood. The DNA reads TGCGCCAGCAGCCAAGATGGACAGCTAGGGGGAAAACTGTTTTTT. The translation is CASSQDGQLGGKLFF.